The sequence of this T cell receptor (beta chain) was determined in a study of cytomegalovirus exposure and HLA in healthy donors. As concerns this clone: The target antigen is unknown.

With 60 Vbeta and 13 Jbeta primers, the PCR was carried out. Original analysis: There were about 80 million unique TCR beta chains by a later count, and about 11 million of them were shared. Clones were read by immunoSEQ multiplex PCR, and TCRdb kept only the in-frame ones, dropping some. V and J calls plus clone size are reproduced from that table; the DNA served to infer D and trimming. The sample lists roughly 80,000 clones, over 60% seen once, with roughly a sixth in the top ten. Study-wide points: It has been reported that TCR beta sequences accurately predicted the HLA-A and HLA-B alleles of most subjects. Later work found most CMV-associated TCR beta chains apparently HLA-restricted. In a later analysis, donors in an Asian-associated ancestry cluster reportedly had fewer N-insertions in productive TCRs than the cohort mean.

The CDR3 length is 16 residues. From germline, CDR1 is SGDLS and CDR2 YYNGEE. J gave up 8 bases and V 3 bases, and 15 bases lay outside the gene matches. Sample: PBMCs. The sequence derives from a woman in her 40s in good health and CMV-seropositive. The chain employs TRBV9 and TRBJ1-1; the match to TRBD1 covers 8 bases. The CDR3 DNA reads TGTGCCAGCAGCGCCCGACAGGGGAAGGGACTCCGAGAAGCTTTCTTT. It codes for CASSARQGKGLREAFF.